This passage covers 21 T cell receptor beta chains from one sample sequenced in a study of OX40 agonist ivuxolimab in advanced cancers. The receptor library was made with the immunoSEQ multiplex PCR assay. Imported from immuneACCESS, the table was reduced by TCRdb to in-frame sequences with V and J called. These copies leave out some clones; in studies compared against another copy, an unresolved V gene accounts for under half, and the cause of the remainder is not known. In all, the sample holds some 70,000 clones, and approximately 90% of those were seen once. The ten top clones hold approximately 1% of the sample. The material was CD4+ or CD8+ T cells sorted from blood, obtained in a trial of the OX40 agonist ivuxolimab. These receptors originate from an adult with an advanced solid tumor such as melanoma, head and neck, liver or kidney cancer.

V gene TRBV6-1 combines with J gene TRBJ1-1; D gene uncertain. CDR3 length: 12 amino acids. CDR1 is MNHNS and CDR2 is SASEGT in the germline V gene. The germline V and J ends were trimmed by 10 bases and 0 bases, with 9 bases remaining between them. DNA of the CDR3: TGTGCCACCGAAGGGATGAACACTGAAGCTTTCTTT. Translated: CATEGMNTEAFF.

This clone was found once. The genes are TRBV7-2 and TRBJ2-7, with 8 bases lining up with TRBD2. Unmatched junction bases numbered 8, after V lost 6 bases and J lost 1 base. The CDR3 is 15 residues long. The V gene's germline CDR1 is SGHTA and CDR2 FQGNSA. CDR3 region: CASSSASGGSYEQYF. The CDR3 DNA sequence: TGTGCCAGCAGTAGTGCCAGCGGGGGATCCTACGAGCAGTACTTC.

This chain links TRBV6-5 with TRBJ1-1; D unresolved. Trimming stripped 5 bases from V and 7 bases from J, with 11 bases between. CDR1 is MNHEY, CDR2 SVGAGI, per germline. This CDR3 is built from 12 residues. The CDR3 DNA is TGTGCCAGCAGTCCCGAGTTGGGTGAAGCTTTCTTT. Its translation is CASSPELGEAFF.

The chain couples TRBV7-9 to TRBJ1-2; D may be TRBD1 (5 bases). The CDR3 spans 14 residues. CDR1 is SEHNR, CDR2 FQNEAQ, per germline (reference sequence). The V end was cut by 2 bases, the J end by 4 bases, with 11 bases between. Here the CDR3 DNA reads TGTGCCAGCAGCTTAACAGGAGCTTCCTATGGCTACACCTTC. Amino acid sequence: CASSLTGASYGYTF.

V usage is TRBV7-2 and J usage is TRBJ2-3; perhaps TRBD2 as D (6 bases). This CDR3 is 15 amino acids long. Between the trimmed V and J ends, which lost 5 bases and 3 bases, there was a span of 15 bases. Per germline, CDR1 SGHTA and CDR2 FQGNSA. In DNA form, the CDR3 reads TGTGCCAGCAGCCCCCCCCTAGCGTCGACAGATACGCAGTATTTT. This sequence encodes CASSPPLASTDTQYF.

The chain is built from TRBV7-9 and TRBJ2-2, with D tentatively TRBD1 (5 bases). The CDR3 has 14 amino acids. V was cut by 6 bases and J by 3 bases, with 11 bases left in between. Germline loops: CDR1 SEHNR, CDR2 FQNEAQ (reference sequence). The CDR3 is CASRRGRDTGELFF. The CDR3 DNA follows: TGTGCCAGCAGAAGGGGCAGGGACACCGGGGAGCTGTTTTTT.

V is TRBV19 and J is TRBJ2-5, with D possibly being TRBD2 (6 bases). The V end lost 7 bases, the J end lost 5 bases, and 20 bases lay between the germline ends. In germline, CDR1 is LNHDA, CDR2 SQIVND (reference sequence). This CDR3 spans 15 amino acids. The CDR3 DNA follows: TGTGCCAGTACCCGTTCCGGGGGAGCAGGGGAGACCCAGTACTTC. Its translation: CASTRSGGAGETQYF.

This chain uses TRBV11-2 with TRBJ2-1; the D is unclear. The CDR3 extends over 11 amino acids. Germline V gene sequence: CDR1 SGHAT, CDR2 FQNNGV. V lost 5 bases and J 7 bases, leaving 6 bases between the germline ends. CDR3: CASSLQNEQFF. The CDR3 region has the DNA TGTGCCAGCAGCCTACAAAATGAGCAGTTCTTC.

Only one count was recorded for this clone. The V call is TRBV6-1, the J call TRBJ2-2, with D possibly being TRBD2 (6 bases). V shed 8 bases and J shed 7 bases, with 11 bases lying between them. CDR1 is MNHNS, CDR2 SASEGT, per germline. This CDR3 is built from 12 residues. The CDR3 DNA reads TGTGCCAGCCGGGGGATTGTCGGGGAGCTGTTTTTT. This gives the protein CASRGIVGELFF.

The V gene is TRBV19, the J gene TRBJ1-3, with TRBD1 matching over 7 bases. The CDR3 extends over 16 amino acids. From germline, CDR1 is LNHDA and CDR2 SQIVND (reference sequence). With 4 bases clipped from V and 0 bases from J, the junction kept 6 bases outside the gene matches. In DNA form, the CDR3 reads TGTGCCAGTAGTAGCTTAGGGACAGCCTCTGGAAACACCATATATTTT. It encodes CASSSLGTASGNTIYF.

This chain uses TRBV7-2 with TRBJ2-7; D gene ambiguous. This CDR3 is 14 amino acids long. The V and J ends lost 3 bases and 2 bases respectively, with 11 bases between them. The germline CDR1 and CDR2 sequences are SGHTA and FQGNSA. CDR3 region: CASSFRRTPYEQYF. CDR3 bases: TGTGCCAGCAGCTTTAGACGTACCCCCTACGAGCAGTACTTC.

The chain employs TRBV6-6 and TRBJ1-2; 8 positions match TRBD1. The junction had 12 bases not matched to a gene; V was cut back by 7 bases and J by 8 bases. Per germline, CDR1 MNHNY and CDR2 SVGAGI (reference sequence). This CDR3 contains 14 residues. CDR3 loop: CASILTQGAHGYTF. The CDR3 DNA follows: TGTGCCAGCATCCTGACCCAGGGGGCGCACGGCTACACCTTC.

The chain recombines TRBV4-2 with TRBJ1-5; D is unclear. The CDR3 covers 17 residues. Germline V CDR1 and CDR2: LGHNA, YNFKEQ. Between the trimmed V and J ends, which lost 4 bases and 2 bases, there was a span of 18 bases. This CDR3 is CASSPGVVGFGNQPQHF. In nucleotides, the CDR3 is TGTGCCAGCAGCCCCGGGGTTGTGGGGTTTGGCAATCAGCCCCAGCATTTT.

The rearrangement uses TRBV19 and TRBJ2-5; 11 bases are shared with TRBD1. The V and J ends lost 6 bases and 4 bases, in that order; junction bases with no gene match: 10. Germline V gives CDR1 LNHDA, CDR2 SQIVND (reference sequence). CDR3 length: 16 amino acids. CDR3 nucleotides: TGTGCCAGTAGAAACCCCGGGGGACAGGGGGGAGAGACCCAGTACTTC. Amino acid sequence: CASRNPGGQGGETQYF.

The V and J genes are TRBV15 and TRBJ2-7; TRBD2 matches at 11 bases. The CDR3 is made up of 20 amino acids. Germline V gives CDR1 LNHNV, CDR2 YYDKDF (reference sequence). J lost 2 bases, V lost 2 bases, and 17 bases had no gene match. The CDR3 spells CATSRYRDGTSGSTTYEQYF. The CDR3 bases are TGTGCCACCAGCAGATACAGGGATGGAACTAGCGGGAGTACGACCTACGAGCAGTACTTC.

The gene calls are TRBV27 and TRBJ1-5, with TRBD1 matching over 7 bases. The CDR3 length is 16 residues. Germline V lookup: CDR1 MNHEY, CDR2 SMNVEV (reference sequence). J was trimmed by 0 bases and V by 6 bases; bases with no gene match: 8. CDR3 DNA sequence: TGTGCCAGCAGGTACGGACAGGCCTTTAGCAATCAGCCCCAGCATTTT. Its protein product is CASRYGQAFSNQPQHF.

A remark on this clone: Mismatch with germline at one junction end may stem from a read error. This chain connects TRBV7-7 to TRBJ1-1; the match to TRBD1 covers 9 bases. CDR3 length equals 14 residues. From germline, CDR1 is SSHAT and CDR2 FNYEAQ (reference sequence). The CDR3 nucleotides are TGTGCTAGCAGCATACAGGGGGCGGACACTGAAGCTTTCTTT. It specifies CASSIQGADTEAFF.

In this sample, this clone turned up once. This chain joins TRBV9 and TRBJ1-2; D is possibly TRBD1 (5 bases). Per germline, CDR1 SGDLS and CDR2 YYNGEE. V shed 4 bases and J shed 0 bases, with 13 bases lying between them. The CDR3 loop spans 15 amino acids. CDR3 region: CASSLPRESNYGYTF. Written as DNA, the CDR3 is TGTGCCAGCAGCCTCCCCAGGGAGTCTAACTATGGCTACACCTTC. Using reference TRBV9 and TRBJ1-2 for the parts outside the CDR3, the full variable domain is DSGVTQTPKHLITATGQRVTLRCSPRSGDLSVYWYQQSLDQGLQFLIQYYNGEERAKGNILERFSAQQFPDLHSELNLSSLELGDSALYFCASSLPRESNYGYTFGSGTRLTVV.

V gene TRBV2 combines with J gene TRBJ2-5; D remains unclear. CDR3 length equals 14 residues. V was trimmed by 6 bases and J by 8 bases, leaving 19 bases between them. The germline V gene has CDR1 SNHLY and CDR2 FYNNEI. The DNA for the CDR3 is TGTGCCAGCAGCGCTACCACAGTCCCGGATACCCAGTACTTC. It codes for CASSATTVPDTQYF.

This clone turned up a few times. The chain employs TRBV2 and TRBJ1-5; D call uncertain. The V gene's germline CDR1 is SNHLY and CDR2 FYNNEI. With 5 bases removed from V and 0 bases from J, the gap between germline ends came to 11 bases. The CDR3 length is 15 residues. The CDR3 coding sequence is TGTGCCAGCAGTTTACAGAGCCTTAGCAATCAGCCCCAGCATTTT. The encoded protein is CASSLQSLSNQPQHF.

This chain joins TRBV6-5 and TRBJ1-2; no reliable D call. V gave up 2 bases and J gave up 4 bases, with 8 bases separating them. The V gene's germline CDR1 is MNHEY and CDR2 SVGAGI. The CDR3 consists of 13 residues. The DNA of the CDR3 is TGTGCCAGCAGTTACAGGAGGGCCTATGGCTACACCTTC. Residues: CASSYRRAYGYTF.